Following are 20 T cell receptor beta chains from one sample sequenced in a study of blood T cell repertoires in COVID-19. Some clones are missing from TCRdb's copy, which holds only in-frame ones; the method was immunoSEQ multiplex PCR. The sample carries around 40,000 clones, roughly nine tenths recorded once. The source material was peripheral blood. The origin of the receptors is a man in his forties or fifties with active COVID-19.

The V and J genes are TRBV28 and TRBJ2-7; 12 bases line up with TRBD1. This CDR3 contains 14 residues. J lost 0 bases, V lost 10 bases, and 4 bases had no gene match. Germline CDR1 reads MDHEN; CDR2 reads SYDVKM. Written as DNA, the CDR3 is TGTGCCACGTGGGACAGGGGGCTCTCCTACGAGCAGTACTTC. Translated, it gives CATWDRGLSYEQYF.

Of note for this clone: The sample contains more than one DNA sequence encoding this CDR3. The chain carries TRBV4-3 and TRBJ2-7, with 8 positions matching TRBD2. Losses at the gene ends were 0 bases for V and 1 base for J; bases not matched to a gene: 2. The CDR3 length is 15 residues. Germline V gene lookup returns CDR1 LGHNA and CDR2 YSLEER. CDR3 nucleotide sequence: TGCGCCAGCAGCCAAGAGGAGCGGGGGTCCTACGAGCAGTACTTC. Protein: CASSQEERGSYEQYF.

The chain joins TRBV28 to TRBJ2-7; 9 bases map to TRBD2. V trimming: 6 bases; J trimming: 4 bases; junction bases outside the gene matches: 10. In germline, CDR1 is MDHEN, CDR2 SYDVKM. This CDR3 region has 15 residues. The CDR3 DNA reads as TGTGCCAGCAGCTTAGTGGGACTAGCATTATACGAGCAGTACTTC. Encoded protein: CASSLVGLALYEQYF.

This clone was picked up a small number of times. The rearrangement links TRBV3-1 (or the pseudogene TRBV3-2) to TRBJ2-3, with D hard to call. V lost 5 bases and J lost 6, with 9 bases in between. The CDR3 is made up of 12 amino acids. CDR1 LGHDT and CDR2 YNNKEL come from the germline V gene (reference sequence). CDR3 nucleotide sequence: TGTGCCAGCAGCACCCACCGGGATACGCAGTATTTT. Residues: CASSTHRDTQYF.

The chain joins TRBV19 to TRBJ2-1; 12 positions agree with TRBD2. This CDR3 contains 14 residues. The germline CDR1 and CDR2 sequences are LNHDA and SQIVND (reference sequence). The J segment lost 8 bases and the V segment lost 7 bases, leaving 6 bases of the junction unmatched. For the CDR3, the DNA is TGTGCCAGTATCAAGACTAGCGGGAGCCATGAGCAGTTCTTC. Translation gives CASIKTSGSHEQFF.

The J gene is TRBJ2-1, the V gene TRBV25-1, with 7 bases fitting TRBD2. Germline V lookup: CDR1 MGHDK, CDR2 SYGVNS. V shed 1 base and J 0 bases; nucleotides not matched to a gene: 3. CDR3 length: 16 amino acids. Here the CDR3 DNA reads TGTGCCAGCAGTGAATTAGCGGGTAACTCCTACAATGAGCAGTTCTTC. Translated: CASSELAGNSYNEQFF.

The chain joins TRBV5-1 to TRBJ2-1; D gene uncertain. Trimming took off 4 bases at V and 4 bases at J, with 12 bases between the two ends. Germline-derived CDR1 and CDR2 are SGHRS and YFSETQ. The CDR3 has 14 residues. CDR3 loop: CASSLRDIYNEQFF. In DNA form, the CDR3 reads TGCGCCAGCAGCCTCAGAGACATTTACAATGAGCAGTTCTTC.

With respect to this clone: One junction end does not reproduce the germline sequence, and a read error may be involved. The chain links TRBV2 to TRBJ2-1, with a possible D match to TRBD2 (6 bases). Germline V gives CDR1 SNHLY, CDR2 FYNNEI. The CDR3 loop spans 18 amino acids. The CDR3 region is CASREVAGRGGSYNEQFF. CDR3 nucleotides: TGTGCCAGCAGGGAAGTTGCGGGACGGGGAGGCTCGTACAATGAGCAGTTCTTC.

The chain joins TRBV6-2 or TRBV6-3 to TRBJ2-5; 16 bases match TRBD2. The V and J ends lost 5 bases and 4 bases, in that order; junction bases with no gene match: 4. The germline V gene has CDR1 MNHEY and CDR2 SVGEGT. This CDR3 spans 16 amino acids. Here the CDR3 DNA reads TGTGCCAGCAGTGCCGGGACTAGCGGGAGGGTAGAGACCCAGTACTTC. Translation gives CASSAGTSGRVETQYF.

V usage is TRBV6-5 and J usage is TRBJ2-7, with 10 bases that match TRBD1. The CDR3 totals 15 residues. With 7 bases clipped from V and 4 bases from J, the junction kept 10 bases outside the gene matches. The germline gives CDR1 MNHEY, CDR2 SVGAGI. The CDR3 nucleotides are TGTGCCAGCACCTGGCGCGGGACAGGGGCGTACGAGCAGTACTTC. This sequence encodes CASTWRGTGAYEQYF.

The V call is TRBV6-5, the J call TRBJ2-7; unclear D gene. Germline CDR1 reads MNHEY; CDR2 reads SVGAGI. The CDR3 is 15 residues long. Trimming shortened V by 2 bases and J by 2 bases, and 13 bases separated the two germline ends. CDR3 residues: CASSYAGEEPYEQYF. CDR3 sequence (DNA): TGTGCCAGCAGTTACGCCGGTGAAGAACCCTACGAGCAGTACTTC.

The chain is built from TRBV11-2 and TRBJ2-7, with 10 bases lining up with TRBD2. V lost 1 base, J lost 3 bases, and 3 bases stayed unmatched. This CDR3 contains 15 residues. CDR1 is SGHAT, CDR2 FQNNGV, per germline. Written as DNA, the CDR3 is TGTGCCAGCAGCTTAGCCCGGACTAGCGGCTACGAGCAGTACTTC. It yields the protein CASSLARTSGYEQYF.

The chain joins TRBV19 to TRBJ2-7; D is unclear. Trimming shortened V by 3 bases and J by 8 bases, and 8 bases separated the two germline ends. This CDR3 has 11 residues. CDR1 and CDR2 from the germline V gene are LNHDA and SQIVND (reference sequence). In nucleotides, the CDR3 is TGTGCCAGTAGTATTACAAACAAGCAGTACTTC. Amino acid sequence: CASSITNKQYF.

The chain is built from TRBV19 and TRBJ2-6, with 8 bases identical to TRBD2. CDR1 and CDR2 from the germline V gene are LNHDA and SQIVND (reference sequence). The CDR3 has 14 amino acids. V trimming: 7 bases; J trimming: 12 bases; junction bases outside the gene matches: 11. The CDR3, as DNA: TGTGCCAGTAACAACAGAGCGGGAGTCCTCGTCCTGACTTTC. Amino acids: CASNNRAGVLVLTF.

The chain carries TRBV28 and TRBJ1-2; 7 nucleotides line up with TRBD1. The CDR3 is made up of 14 amino acids. Trimming cost V 2 bases and J 4 bases; bases outside gene matches: 4. From germline, CDR1 is MDHEN and CDR2 SYDVKM. CDR3 sequence: CASSLGAGGYGYTF. CDR3 nucleotides: TGTGCCAGCAGTTTAGGGGCAGGGGGCTATGGCTACACCTTC.

The chain uses TRBV7-6 and TRBJ1-1, with 10 bases matching TRBD1. From germline, CDR1 is SGHVS and CDR2 FNYEAQ. V lost 5 bases and J lost 3; bases outside the gene matches: 6. This CDR3 contains 15 residues. DNA of the CDR3: TGTGCCAGCAGCAACCGGACAGGGGGTTACACTGAAGCTTTCTTT. It codes for CASSNRTGGYTEAFF. Full variable domain (remainder filled in from reference TRBV7-6 and TRBJ1-1): GAGVSQSPRYKVTKRGQDVALRCDPISGHVSLYWYRQALGQGPEFLTYFNYEAQQDKSGLPNDRFSAERPEGSISTLTIQRTEQRDSAMYRCASSNRTGGYTEAFFGQGTRLTVV.

The chain couples TRBV13 to TRBJ2-1; a weak D match, TRBD1 (7 bases). This CDR3 region has 16 residues. Germline CDR1 and CDR2: PRHDT and FYEKMQ (reference sequence). Trimming took 7 bases from V and 5 from J, leaving 21 bases between them. CDR3 DNA: TGTGCCAGCAAAGGCCAGGGGGACTGGGCGAACAATGAGCAGTTCTTC. It encodes CASKGQGDWANNEQFF.

The V and J genes are TRBV5-4 and TRBJ1-1, with D perhaps TRBD1 (5 bases). The germline V and J ends were trimmed by 4 bases and 4 bases, with 17 bases remaining between them. The CDR3 totals 15 residues. Germline CDR1 and CDR2: SGHNT and YYREEE (reference sequence). The CDR3 nucleotides read TGTGCCAGCAGCCCGGCGGGAGGGGCAGGCACTGAAGCTTTCTTT. Amino acids: CASSPAGGAGTEAFF.

The chain carries TRBV2 and TRBJ1-5, with unresolved D. This CDR3 region has 12 residues. V lost 7 bases and J lost 9, with 13 bases in between. Germline V gene lookup returns CDR1 SNHLY and CDR2 FYNNEI. The CDR3 nucleotides are TGTGCCAGCATGGCCCGGCGGCGGCCCCAGCATTTT. It yields the protein CASMARRRPQHF.

The genes are TRBV7-9 and TRBJ2-1, with D uncertain. The CDR3 totals 13 residues. The V end lost 4 bases, the J end lost 4 bases, and 8 bases lay between the germline ends. Germline V gene sequence: CDR1 SEHNR, CDR2 FQNEAQ (reference sequence). The CDR3 reads CASSSRHYNEQFF. The DNA of the CDR3 is TGTGCCAGCAGCTCCCGACATTACAATGAGCAGTTCTTC.